This T cell receptor (beta chain) was sequenced for a study of blood T cell repertoires in COVID-19. The length of the CDR3 is 18 residues. V lost 2 bases and J lost 0, with 16 bases in between. Germline values: CDR1 SGHVS, CDR2 FQNEAQ. Per the study methods: From reference gene primer amplification, estimates of nucleated cell counts were derived. Some clones are missing from TCRdb's copy, which holds only in-frame ones; the method was immunoSEQ multiplex PCR. That table supplies the V and J calls and clone size; D and trimming were determined from the DNA. The repertoire includes about 46,000 clones, 70% to 90% of them detected once, and approximately 14% sits in the top ten.

The J gene is TRBJ2-2, the V gene TRBV7-8, with D possibly matching TRBD2 (5 bases). Sequenced input: peripheral blood. The sequence came from a human donor in a cohort sampled during active COVID-19. The donor label of this sample is uncertain. DNA for the CDR3: TGTGCCAGCAGCTTAAAGGGAGCAGGCCAGACGAACACCGGGGAGCTGTTTTTT. Protein sequence: CASSLKGAGQTNTGELFF.